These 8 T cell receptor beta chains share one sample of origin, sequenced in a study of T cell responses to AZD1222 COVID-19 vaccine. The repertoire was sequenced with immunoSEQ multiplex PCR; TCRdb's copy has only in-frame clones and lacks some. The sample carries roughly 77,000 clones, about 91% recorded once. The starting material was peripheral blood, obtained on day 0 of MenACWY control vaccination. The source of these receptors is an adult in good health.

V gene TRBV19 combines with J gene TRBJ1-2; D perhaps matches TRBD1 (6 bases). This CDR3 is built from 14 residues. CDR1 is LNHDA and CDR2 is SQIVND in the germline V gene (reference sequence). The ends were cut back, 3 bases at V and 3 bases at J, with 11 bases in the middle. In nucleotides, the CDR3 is TGTGCCAGTAGTATTGCGACAGGCCACTATGGCTACACCTTC. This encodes CASSIATGHYGYTF.

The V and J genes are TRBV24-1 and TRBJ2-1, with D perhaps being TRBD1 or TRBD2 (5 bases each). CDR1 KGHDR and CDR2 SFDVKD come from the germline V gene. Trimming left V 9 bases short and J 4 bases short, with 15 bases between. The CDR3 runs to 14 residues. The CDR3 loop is CATRRDGPYNEQFF. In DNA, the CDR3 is TGTGCCACCCGCCGGGACGGACCTTACAATGAGCAGTTCTTC.

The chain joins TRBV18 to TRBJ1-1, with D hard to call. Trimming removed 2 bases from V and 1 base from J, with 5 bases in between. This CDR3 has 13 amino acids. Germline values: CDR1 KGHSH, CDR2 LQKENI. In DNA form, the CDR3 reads TGTGCCAGCTCACCAGGGCCGAACACTGAAGCTTTCTTT. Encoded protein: CASSPGPNTEAFF.

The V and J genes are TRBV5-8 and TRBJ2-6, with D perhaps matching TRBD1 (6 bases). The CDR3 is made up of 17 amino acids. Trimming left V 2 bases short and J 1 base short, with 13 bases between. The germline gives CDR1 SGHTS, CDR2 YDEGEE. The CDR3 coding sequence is TGTGCCAGCAGCTTCAGGACAGCCCTTTCTGGGGCCAACGTCCTGACTTTC. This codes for CASSFRTALSGANVLTF.

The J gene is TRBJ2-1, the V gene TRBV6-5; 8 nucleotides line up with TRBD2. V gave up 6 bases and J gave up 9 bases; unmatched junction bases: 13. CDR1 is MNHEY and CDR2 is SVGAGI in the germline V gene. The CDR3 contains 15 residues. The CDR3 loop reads CASRVLAAPAGEQFF. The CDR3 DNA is TGTGCCAGCAGAGTACTAGCGGCCCCTGCGGGTGAGCAGTTCTTC.

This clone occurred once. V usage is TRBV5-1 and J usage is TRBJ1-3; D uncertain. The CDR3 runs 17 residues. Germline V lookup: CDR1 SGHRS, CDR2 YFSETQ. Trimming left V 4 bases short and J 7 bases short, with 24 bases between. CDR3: CASSEGGLGVPRNTIYF. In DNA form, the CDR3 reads TGCGCCAGCAGCGAGGGTGGGCTCGGCGTCCCCCGGAACACCATATATTTT.

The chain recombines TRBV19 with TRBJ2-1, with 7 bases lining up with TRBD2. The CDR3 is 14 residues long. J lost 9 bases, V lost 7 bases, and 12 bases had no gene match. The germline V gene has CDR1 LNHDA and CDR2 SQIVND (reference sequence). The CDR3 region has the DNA TGTGCCAGTACCCAAGGACTAGACCCAACTGAGCAGTTCTTC. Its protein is CASTQGLDPTEQFF.

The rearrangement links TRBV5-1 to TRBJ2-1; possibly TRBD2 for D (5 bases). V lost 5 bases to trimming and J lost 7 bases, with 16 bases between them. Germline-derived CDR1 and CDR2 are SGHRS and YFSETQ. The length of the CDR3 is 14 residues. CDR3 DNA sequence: TGCGCCAGCAGTTTCGATGTACTAGGAAATGAGCAGTTCTTC. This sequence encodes CASSFDVLGNEQFF.